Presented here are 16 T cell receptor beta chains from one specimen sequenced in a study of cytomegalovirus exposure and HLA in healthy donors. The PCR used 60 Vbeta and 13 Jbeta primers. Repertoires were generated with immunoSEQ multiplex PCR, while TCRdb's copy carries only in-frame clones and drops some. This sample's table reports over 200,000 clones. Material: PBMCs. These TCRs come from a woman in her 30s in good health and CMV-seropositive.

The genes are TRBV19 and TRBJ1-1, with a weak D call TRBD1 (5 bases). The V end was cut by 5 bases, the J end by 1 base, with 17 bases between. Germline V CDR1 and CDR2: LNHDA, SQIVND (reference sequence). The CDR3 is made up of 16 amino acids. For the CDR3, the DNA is TGTGCCAGTAGTCCCGGAACGGAGGGGAGGAACACTGAAGCTTTCTTT. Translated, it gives CASSPGTEGRNTEAFF. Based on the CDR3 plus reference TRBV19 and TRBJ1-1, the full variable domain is DGGITQSPKYLFRKEGQNVTLSCEQNLNHDAMYWYRQDPGQGLRLIYYSQIVNDFQKGDIAEGYSVSREKKESFPLTVTSAQKNPTAFYLCASSPGTEGRNTEAFFGQGTRLTVV.

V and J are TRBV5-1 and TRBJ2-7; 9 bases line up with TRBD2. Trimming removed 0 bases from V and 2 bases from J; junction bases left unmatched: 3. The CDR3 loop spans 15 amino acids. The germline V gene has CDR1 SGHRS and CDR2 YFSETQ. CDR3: CASSLVAGGPYEQYF. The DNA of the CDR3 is TGCGCCAGCAGCTTGGTGGCGGGGGGGCCCTACGAGCAGTACTTC.

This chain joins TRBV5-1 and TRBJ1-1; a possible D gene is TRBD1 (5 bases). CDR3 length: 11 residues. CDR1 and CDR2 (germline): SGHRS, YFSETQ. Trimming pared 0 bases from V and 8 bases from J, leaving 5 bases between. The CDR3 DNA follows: TGCGCCAGCAGCTTGGAGGGGGAAGCTTTCTTT. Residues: CASSLEGEAFF. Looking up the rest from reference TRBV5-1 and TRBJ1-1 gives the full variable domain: KAGVTQTPRYLIKTRGQQVTLSCSPISGHRSVSWYQQTPGQGLQFLFEYFSETQRNKGNFPGRFSGRQFSNSRSEMNVSTLELGDSALYLCASSLEGEAFFGQGTRLTVV.

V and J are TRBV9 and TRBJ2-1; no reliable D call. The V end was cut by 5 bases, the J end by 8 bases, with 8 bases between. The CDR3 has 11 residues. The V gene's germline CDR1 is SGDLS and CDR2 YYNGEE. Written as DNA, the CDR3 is TGTGCCAGCAGTCGTCTAGATGAGCAGTTCTTC. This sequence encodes CASSRLDEQFF.

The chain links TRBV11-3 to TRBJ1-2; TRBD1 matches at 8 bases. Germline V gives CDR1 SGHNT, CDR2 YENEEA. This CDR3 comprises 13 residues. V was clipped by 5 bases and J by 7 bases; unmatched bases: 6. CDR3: CASSDGQGAGYTF. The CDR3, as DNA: TGTGCCAGCAGCGATGGACAGGGCGCTGGCTACACCTTC. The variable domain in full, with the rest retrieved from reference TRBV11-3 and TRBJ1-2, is EAGVVQSPRYKIIEKKQPVAFWCNPISGHNTLYWYLQNLGQGPELLIRYENEEAVDDSQLPKDRFSAERLKGVDSTLKIQPAELGDSAVYLCASSDGQGAGYTFGSGTRLTVV.

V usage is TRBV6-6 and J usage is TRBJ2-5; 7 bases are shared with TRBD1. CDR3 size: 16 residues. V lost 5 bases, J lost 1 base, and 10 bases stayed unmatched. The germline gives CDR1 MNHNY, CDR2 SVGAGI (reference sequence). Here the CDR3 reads CASSTRRTGAQETQYF. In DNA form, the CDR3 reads TGTGCCAGCAGTACGCGGCGGACAGGAGCCCAAGAGACCCAGTACTTC.

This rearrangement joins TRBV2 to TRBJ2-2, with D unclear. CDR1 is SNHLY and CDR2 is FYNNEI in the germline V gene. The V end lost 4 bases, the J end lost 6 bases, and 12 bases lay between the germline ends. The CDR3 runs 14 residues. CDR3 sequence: CASSVVVAAGELFF. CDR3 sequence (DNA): TGTGCCAGCAGTGTGGTAGTGGCGGCCGGGGAGCTGTTTTTT.

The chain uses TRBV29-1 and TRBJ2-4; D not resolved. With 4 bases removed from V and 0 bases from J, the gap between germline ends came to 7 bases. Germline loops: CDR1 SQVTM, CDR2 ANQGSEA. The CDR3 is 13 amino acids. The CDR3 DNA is TGCAGCGTTGGTCTACTAGCCAAAAACATTCAGTACTTC. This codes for CSVGLLAKNIQYF.

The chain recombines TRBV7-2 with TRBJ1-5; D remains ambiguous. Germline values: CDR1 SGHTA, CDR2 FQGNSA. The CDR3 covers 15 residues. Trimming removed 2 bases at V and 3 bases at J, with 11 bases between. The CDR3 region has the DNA TGTGCCAGCAGCTTAATCGATGCGCTCAATCAGCCCCAGCATTTT. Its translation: CASSLIDALNQPQHF.

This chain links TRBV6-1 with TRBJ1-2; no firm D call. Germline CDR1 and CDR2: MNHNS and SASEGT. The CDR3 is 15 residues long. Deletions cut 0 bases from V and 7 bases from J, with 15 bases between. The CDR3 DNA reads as TGTGCCAGCAGTGAAGCAGTCAGTGATTCATCTGGCTACACCTTC. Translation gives CASSEAVSDSSGYTF.

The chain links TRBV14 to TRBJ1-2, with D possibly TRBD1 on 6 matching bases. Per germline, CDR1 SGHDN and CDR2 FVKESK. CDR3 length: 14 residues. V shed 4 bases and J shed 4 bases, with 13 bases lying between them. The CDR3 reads CASSLFGQIYGYTF. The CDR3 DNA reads TGTGCCAGCAGCCTATTCGGACAGATCTATGGCTACACCTTC. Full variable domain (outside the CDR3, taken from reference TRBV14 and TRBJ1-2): EAGVTQFPSHSVIEKGQTVTLRCDPISGHDNLYWYRRVMGKEIKFLLHFVKESKQDESGMPNNRFLAERTGGTYSTLKVQPAELEDSGVYFCASSLFGQIYGYTFGSGTRLTVV.

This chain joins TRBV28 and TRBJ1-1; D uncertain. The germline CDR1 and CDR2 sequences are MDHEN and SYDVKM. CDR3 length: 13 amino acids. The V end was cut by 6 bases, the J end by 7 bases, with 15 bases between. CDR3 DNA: TGTGCCAGCAGCCAAGAGGGCCCCAGTGAAGCTTTCTTT. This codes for CASSQEGPSEAFF.

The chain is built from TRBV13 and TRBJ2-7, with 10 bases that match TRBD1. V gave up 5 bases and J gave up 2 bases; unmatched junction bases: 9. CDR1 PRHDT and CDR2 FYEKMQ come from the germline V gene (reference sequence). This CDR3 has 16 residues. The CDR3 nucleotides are TGTGCCAGCAGCCAAACCGGGACAGGGGTCGCCTACGAGCAGTACTTC. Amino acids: CASSQTGTGVAYEQYF.

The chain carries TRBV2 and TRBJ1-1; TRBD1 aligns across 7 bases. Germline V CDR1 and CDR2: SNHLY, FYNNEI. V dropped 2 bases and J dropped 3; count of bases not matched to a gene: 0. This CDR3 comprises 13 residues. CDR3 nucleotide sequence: TGTGCCAGCAGTGAAAGGGGGCACACTGAAGCTTTCTTT. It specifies CASSERGHTEAFF.

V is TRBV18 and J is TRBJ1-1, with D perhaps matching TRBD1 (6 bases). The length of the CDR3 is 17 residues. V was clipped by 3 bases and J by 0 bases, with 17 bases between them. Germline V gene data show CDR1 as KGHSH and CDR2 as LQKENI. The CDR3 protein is CASSPYIRGLLNTEAFF. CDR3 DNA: TGTGCCAGCTCACCTTATATTAGGGGGTTACTGAACACTGAAGCTTTCTTT.

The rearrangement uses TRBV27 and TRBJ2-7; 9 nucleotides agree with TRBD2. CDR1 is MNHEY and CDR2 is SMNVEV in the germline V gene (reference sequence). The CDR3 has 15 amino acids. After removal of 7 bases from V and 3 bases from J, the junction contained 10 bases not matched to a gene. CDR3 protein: CASKPAGGTFYEQYF. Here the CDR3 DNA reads TGTGCCAGCAAGCCTGCGGGAGGGACTTTCTACGAGCAGTACTTC.